This T cell receptor beta chain emerged from a study of radiotherapy plus CTLA-4 blockade in lung cancer. Trimming removed 2 bases from V and 7 bases from J, with 15 bases in between. Germline V gives CDR1 SGHRS, CDR2 YFSETQ. CDR3 size: 14 residues. TCRdb's copy holds only in-frame clones and misses some; the assay was immunoSEQ multiplex PCR. Here the sample spans 34,000 or so clones, over 70% being singletons. Chemo-refractory metastatic non-small-cell lung cancer patients underwent focal radiation alongside CTLA-4 blockade with ipilimumab. Study conclusions and caveats: Following radiotherapy plus ipilimumab, tumor-derived TCR clones expanded in the blood. Increased serum interferon-beta after radiation also reportedly predicted response strongly.

In regard to this clone: Its antigen is unidentified.

The clonotype originates from a human donor with non-small cell lung cancer that progressed on radiotherapy plus ipilimumab. The sequencing used peripheral blood, collected from a patient treated with radiotherapy plus ipilimumab. The genes are TRBV5-1 and TRBJ1-2, with D perhaps TRBD1 (6 bases). CDR3 nucleotide sequence: TGCGCCAGCAGCTTCGGGACAATGGCCGGTGGCTACACCTTC. Translation gives CASSFGTMAGGYTF.